What follows are 26 T cell receptor beta chains derived from one specimen sequenced in a study of blood T cells in healthy people across ages. Then a second PCR, running roughly 7 to 11 cycles, was carried out with a sample-barcoded 5' primer and a J-beta primer mix. In TCRdb, the 5' RACE reads were re-called with MiXCR into one record per CDR3 protein. This table holds hundreds of thousands of distinct CDR3 sequences, about 49% found once. The sequenced material came from blood. The receptors were sampled from a man between 60 and 75 years old in good health.

The chain links TRBV27 to TRBJ2-3; possibly TRBD2 for D (5 bases). The V end lost 8 bases, the J end lost 3 bases, and 15 bases lay between the germline ends. The CDR3 sequence is 14 residues long. Germline assignment: CDR1 MNHEY and CDR2 SMNVEV (reference sequence). The CDR3 sequence: CASGIKGGTDTQYF. CDR3 DNA: TGTGCCAGCGGGATAAAAGGAGGTACAGATACGCAGTATTTT.

The chain has TRBV3-1 and TRBJ1-1; 8 positions agree with TRBD1. This CDR3 is 13 amino acids long. V gave up 5 bases and J gave up 4 bases; unmatched junction bases: 3. Germline loops: CDR1 LGHDT, CDR2 YNNKEL (reference sequence). The CDR3 nucleotides are TGTGCCAGCAGCTCAGGGACAGGCACTGAAGCTTTCTTT. This encodes CASSSGTGTEAFF. Complete variable domain (other parts from reference TRBV3-1 and TRBJ1-1): DTAVSQTPKYLVTQMGNDKSIKCEQNLGHDTMYWYKQDSKKFLKIMFSYNNKELIINETVPNRFSPKSPDKAHLNLHINSLELGDSAVYFCASSSGTGTEAFFGQGTRLTVV.

This sequence joins TRBV7-3 and TRBJ2-1; TRBD1 might be the D (5 bases). The J call may not be correct, given that the DNA end is closer to TRBJ2-7. The length of the CDR3 is 15 residues. CDR1 and CDR2 (germline): SGHTA, FQGTGA. CDR3 region: CASSPTGLSYNEQYF. CDR3 nucleotides: TGTGCCAGCAGCCCTACAGGCCTCTCTTACAATGAGCAGTACTTC.

The V call is TRBV7-6, the J call TRBJ2-7, with 8 nucleotides matching TRBD2. V trimming: 5 bases; J trimming: 4 bases; junction bases outside the gene matches: 7. Germline-derived CDR1 and CDR2 are SGHVS and FNYEAQ. The CDR3 spans 14 residues. The chain's CDR3 is CASSETAGAYEQYF. In nucleotides, the CDR3 is TGTGCCAGCAGCGAGACAGCGGGAGCATACGAGCAGTACTTC.

This sequence joins TRBV5-1 and TRBJ1-1; no firm D call. Germline V CDR1 and CDR2: SGHRS, YFSETQ. With 5 bases removed from V and 1 base from J, the gap between germline ends came to 12 bases. The length of the CDR3 is 14 residues. The CDR3 region has the DNA TGCGCCAGCAGTCCGACAACCAAGAACACTGAAGCTTTCTTT. Translated: CASSPTTKNTEAFF.

V usage is TRBV10-3 and J usage is TRBJ1-2, with D perhaps matching TRBD1 (5 bases). CDR3 length: 12 residues. From germline, CDR1 is ENHRY and CDR2 SYGVKD. Trimming shortened V by 7 bases and J by 5 bases, and 11 bases separated the two germline ends. The CDR3 is CAITPTGYGYTF. The CDR3 DNA follows: TGTGCCATCACTCCAACAGGTTATGGCTACACCTTC.

V gene TRBV2 combines with J gene TRBJ2-7; unclear D gene. The V gene's germline CDR1 is SNHLY and CDR2 FYNNEI. With 9 bases removed from V and 1 base from J, the gap between germline ends came to 10 bases. The CDR3 extends over 12 amino acids. For the CDR3, the DNA is TGTGCCAGTGGAGTCCTATCCTACGAGCAGTACTTC. Protein product: CASGVLSYEQYF.

This clonotype was observed a handful of times. The rearrangement links TRBV20-1 to TRBJ2-1; D remains ambiguous. V was pared by 6 bases and J by 3 bases, with 9 bases between. CDR3 length equals 12 residues. Germline lookup yields CDR1 DFQATT and CDR2 SNEGSKA (reference sequence). The CDR3 region is CSAGENYNEQFF. CDR3 coding DNA: TGCAGTGCCGGCGAAAACTACAATGAGCAGTTCTTC.

This clonotype was seen more than once but under ten times. The chain uses TRBV30 and TRBJ1-2; 7 nucleotides align to TRBD1. This CDR3 region has 13 residues. CDR1 is GTSNPN and CDR2 is SVGIG in the germline V gene (reference sequence). V lost 4 bases, J lost 5 bases, and 7 bases stayed unmatched. CDR3: CAWNPGQKYGYTF. The CDR3 region has the DNA TGTGCCTGGAACCCGGGACAGAAATATGGCTACACCTTC.

The chain combines TRBV5-1 with TRBJ1-2; D uncertain. The germline V gene has CDR1 SGHRS and CDR2 YFSETQ. This CDR3 comprises 12 residues. Trimming removed 5 bases from V and 3 bases from J, with 8 bases in between. As DNA, the CDR3 is TGCGCCAGCAGACTCCAGGACTATGGCTACACCTTC. It codes for CASRLQDYGYTF.

This chain connects TRBV7-2 to TRBJ2-6; the match to TRBD1 covers 9 bases. Germline-derived CDR1 and CDR2 are SGHTA and FQGNSA. J lost 4 bases, V lost 1 base, and 8 bases had no gene match. This CDR3 has 18 amino acids. The CDR3 sequence is CASSLGPQGAPGANVLTF. The DNA for the CDR3 is TGTGCCAGCAGCTTAGGGCCACAGGGGGCGCCCGGGGCCAACGTCCTGACTTTC. The variable domain in full, completed from reference TRBV7-2 and TRBJ2-6, reads GAGVSQSPSNKVTEKGKDVELRCDPISGHTALYWYRQSLGQGLEFLIYFQGNSAPDKSGLPSDRFSAERTGGSVSTLTIQRTQQEDSAVYLCASSLGPQGAPGANVLTFGAGSRLTVL.

The sample holds a few counts of this clonotype. CDR3 bases: TGTGCCAGCAGTGGAGCGGGAGGGTGGTTAACCAAAAACATTCAGTACTTC. Its protein product is CASSGAGGWLTKNIQYF. The V gene is TRBV2, the J gene TRBJ2-4, with 10 bases that match TRBD2. The ends lost 4 bases at V and 2 bases at J; junction bases unmatched: 8. Germline loops: CDR1 SNHLY, CDR2 FYNNEI. This CDR3 region has 17 residues.

About this clonotype itself: The junction departs from the called germline gene at one end, perhaps through a read error. This rearrangement joins TRBV5-1 to TRBJ1-1; 9 nucleotides agree with TRBD1. CDR1 and CDR2 from the germline V gene are SGHRS and YFSETQ. The CDR3 contains 17 residues. The chain's CDR3 is CASSSTGGVRGNTEAFF. CDR3 nucleotide sequence: TGCGCCAGCAGCTCTACAGGGGGCGTTAGGGGGAACACGGAAGCTTTCTTT.

V usage is TRBV11-1 and J usage is TRBJ2-7, with D unclear. Trimming pared 0 bases from V and 5 bases from J, leaving 11 bases between. Germline V gives CDR1 SGHAT, CDR2 FQDESV (reference sequence). The CDR3 is 14 amino acids. The CDR3 DNA is TGTGCCAGCAGCTTAGCTTGGACCCGGAACGAGCAGTACTTC. Protein: CASSLAWTRNEQYF.

The V and J genes are TRBV11-2 and TRBJ1-4, with 10 bases fitting TRBD1. Unmatched junction bases numbered 8, after V lost 8 bases and J lost 2 bases. CDR1 SGHAT and CDR2 FQNNGV come from the germline V gene. The CDR3 loop spans 16 amino acids. The CDR3 coding sequence is TGTGCCAGCGCCCATGGGACAGGGGCTACTAATGAAAAACTGTTTTTT. It encodes CASAHGTGATNEKLFF. The complete variable domain, with remaining parts taken from reference TRBV11-2 and TRBJ1-4, reads EAGVAQSPRYKIIEKRQSVAFWCNPISGHATLYWYQQILGQGPKLLIQFQNNGVVDDSQLPKDRFSAERLKGVDSTLKIQPAKLEDSAVYLCASAHGTGATNEKLFFGSGTQLSVL.

The chain is built from TRBV20-1 and TRBJ2-5; D is perhaps TRBD2 (5 bases). Looked up from germline, CDR1 is DFQATT and CDR2 is SNEGSKA (reference sequence). The V and J ends lost 1 base and 11 bases respectively, with 26 bases between them. The CDR3 runs to 16 residues. In DNA form, the CDR3 reads TGCAGTGCTAGAGTTAGTAGCGTGAGGGCCTCGAATGAGCAGTACTTC. This translates into CSARVSSVRASNEQYF.

The genes are TRBV20-1 and TRBJ2-7, with D maybe TRBD2 (6 bases). The germline V and J ends were trimmed by 6 bases and 1 base, with 13 bases remaining between them. The CDR3 runs to 13 residues. The germline V gene has CDR1 DFQATT and CDR2 SNEGSKA (reference sequence). Written as DNA, the CDR3 is TGCAGTGCCCCCAGGAGGGAGTCCTACGAGCAGTACTTC. Its protein product is CSAPRRESYEQYF.

The sample holds a few counts of this clonotype. The V call is TRBV5-1, the J call TRBJ2-5; TRBD2 aligns across 9 bases. This CDR3 spans 13 amino acids. Germline V CDR1 and CDR2: SGHRS, YFSETQ. V lost 3 bases and J lost 11; bases outside the gene matches: 8. The CDR3 region is CASSSAAGGEQYF. DNA for the CDR3: TGCGCCAGCAGCTCCGCAGCGGGAGGAGAGCAGTACTTC. The full variable domain, rest sourced from reference TRBV5-1 and TRBJ2-5, is KAGVTQTPRYLIKTRGQQVTLSCSPISGHRSVSWYQQTPGQGLQFLFEYFSETQRNKGNFPGRFSGRQFSNSRSEMNVSTLELGDSALYLCASSSAAGGEQYFGPGTRLLVL.

This chain links TRBV6-2 or TRBV6-3 with TRBJ2-5, with a possible D match to TRBD1 (6 bases). V lost 5 bases and J lost 4, with 17 bases in between. Germline loops: CDR1 MNHEY, CDR2 SVGEGT. The CDR3 runs to 15 residues. CDR3 region: CASSPGTTKRETQYF. CDR3 bases: TGTGCCAGCAGTCCCGGGACAACTAAGAGAGAGACCCAGTACTTC.

In DNA, the CDR3 is TGTGCCAGCAGTGGCCGACAGGGCCCCAGCTCTGGGGCCAACGTCCTGACTTTC. Its translation: CASSGRQGPSSGANVLTF. This chain joins TRBV6-1 and TRBJ2-6; 7 bases are shared with TRBD1. This CDR3 has 18 residues. Germline V gene lookup returns CDR1 MNHNS and CDR2 SASEGT. Trimming cost V 4 bases and J 0 bases; bases outside gene matches: 9.

The V call is TRBV7-9, the J call TRBJ2-1, with 8 bases fitting TRBD1. Near its end, the DNA agrees better with TRBJ2-7, so the J call may be wrong. This CDR3 contains 17 residues. Germline assignment: CDR1 SEHNR and CDR2 FQNEAQ (reference sequence). CDR3 coding DNA: TGTGCCAGCAGCTTAGGCCTGGGACAGGTGAGATCCTACGAGCAGTACTTC. Residues: CASSLGLGQVRSYEQYF.

The chain carries TRBV3-1 and TRBJ2-3; D might be TRBD2 (6 bases). The germline V and J ends were trimmed by 4 bases and 6 bases, with 17 bases remaining between them. Germline loops: CDR1 LGHDT, CDR2 YNNKEL (reference sequence). The CDR3 totals 15 residues. The CDR3 DNA sequence: TGTGCCAGCAGCCTGGGACTGGGCGGCAGGGATACGCAGTATTTT. Its translation: CASSLGLGGRDTQYF.

The chain combines TRBV28 with TRBJ1-6; 7 bases agree with TRBD1. CDR1 and CDR2 (germline): MDHEN, SYDVKM. V shed 4 bases, J shed 8 bases, and the junction held 8 bases outside the gene matches. The CDR3 contains 15 residues. As DNA, the CDR3 is TGTGCCAGCAGTTCGACAGGGACGATGCATTCACCCCTCCACTTT. Protein: CASSSTGTMHSPLHF.

The chain has TRBV4-1 and TRBJ2-3; 9 positions agree with TRBD2. V was clipped by 0 bases and J by 7 bases; unmatched bases: 8. The germline gives CDR1 MGHRA, CDR2 YSYEKL. This CDR3 has 16 amino acids. Here the CDR3 DNA reads TGCGCCAGCAGCCAAGATCAGGGACTAGCACAGAATACGCAGTATTTT. Protein: CASSQDQGLAQNTQYF.

V gene TRBV12-3 or TRBV12-4 combines with J gene TRBJ2-1; D might be TRBD2 (5 bases). The CDR3 loop spans 14 amino acids. Trimming left V 4 bases short and J 6 bases short, with 13 bases between. The chain's CDR3 is CASSSTDWSNEQFF. CDR3 in DNA: TGTGCCAGCAGTTCGACGGACTGGTCCAATGAGCAGTTCTTC.

This clonotype was seen only once. The chain is built from TRBV6-2 or TRBV6-3 and TRBJ2-7; 7 bases are shared with TRBD1. Germline V CDR1 and CDR2: MNHEY, SVGEGT. CDR3 length: 15 residues. Unmatched junction bases numbered 8, after V lost 5 bases and J lost 1 base. The CDR3 DNA reads TGTGCCAGCAGTACCTACAGGGGTCATTCCTACGAGCAGTACTTC. Translation: CASSTYRGHSYEQYF.